Sequencing of this T cell receptor beta chain was carried out in a study of post-analysis software for immune sequencing data. General study results and limits: Samples sharing a preparation batch grouped tightly together when assessed by F measure. Multiple sclerosis was associated with a significant reduction in normalized Chao1 diversity relative to controls. With TRBV5-6, TRBV5-1 and TRBV20-1 included, 5 or 6 TRBV segments were more frequent in patients than in controls.

Sequencing libraries made from TCR beta cDNA carried unique molecular identifiers. Once about 0.85 to 10 million T cells were used, 400,000 to 550,000 cDNA molecules resulted. TCRdb analysed the PCR reads with MiXCR anew, one entry per CDR3 protein. The sample has approximately 630,000 distinct CDR3 sequences, 59% seen once; the top ten hold 11%. Trimming shortened V by 0 bases and J by 2 bases, and 7 bases separated the two germline ends. Germline CDR1 is SGHVS and CDR2 is FNYEAQ. The CDR3 extends over 14 amino acids. To note about this clonotype: Its antigen is currently unknown.

The sample consisted of blood. The chain combines TRBV7-6 with TRBJ2-5; D gene ambiguous. This clonotype was obtained from a girl aged 2 to 10 with multiple sclerosis. The CDR3, as DNA: TGTGCCAGCAGCTTAGCCCCCCCGCAAGAGACCCAGTACTTC. As protein: CASSLAPPQETQYF. Full variable domain (outside the CDR3, taken from reference TRBV7-6 and TRBJ2-5): GAGVSQSPRYKVTKRGQDVALRCDPISGHVSLYWYRQALGQGPEFLTYFNYEAQQDKSGLPNDRFSAERPEGSISTLTIQRTEQRDSAMYRCASSLAPPQETQYFGPGTRLLVL.